The next 14 T cell receptor beta chains were all read from a single sample in a study of cytomegalovirus exposure and HLA in healthy donors. In the PCR, 60 Vbeta and 13 Jbeta primers were used. Clones were read by immunoSEQ multiplex PCR, and TCRdb kept only the in-frame ones, dropping some. The sample lists 60,000 to 75,000 clones; around three quarters were seen once. Sequences were obtained from PBMCs. These receptor sequences come from a man aged 18 to 35 in good health and CMV-seropositive.

The V and J genes are TRBV6-5 and TRBJ2-3; tentative D call: TRBD1 (6 bases). The V end was cut by 7 bases, the J end by 4 bases, with 12 bases between. CDR3 length equals 13 residues. Germline values: CDR1 MNHEY, CDR2 SVGAGI. This CDR3 reads CASNQGPPDTQYF. The CDR3 coding sequence is TGTGCCAGCAATCAGGGGCCCCCAGATACGCAGTATTTT.

Turning to this clone: Other nucleotide sequences in the sample specify the same CDR3. The J gene is TRBJ2-1, the V gene TRBV4-1; 13 bases fit TRBD2. The CDR3 spans 16 residues. Germline trimming cut 1 base from V and 4 bases from J; bases unmatched to any gene: 1. Germline loops: CDR1 MGHRA, CDR2 YSYEKL. The CDR3 sequence is CASSQVLAGGYNEQFF. The CDR3, as DNA: TGCGCCAGCAGCCAAGTACTAGCGGGGGGGTACAATGAGCAGTTCTTC.

The gene calls are TRBV29-1 and TRBJ1-4; 7 bases are a match to TRBD1. The CDR3 totals 13 residues. With 5 bases clipped from V and 4 bases from J, the junction kept 4 bases outside the gene matches. From germline, CDR1 is SQVTM and CDR2 ANQGSEA. The DNA of the CDR3 is TGCAGCGTTACAAGACAGGGTAATGAAAAACTGTTTTTT. Its translation: CSVTRQGNEKLFF. Supplemented by reference TRBV29-1 and TRBJ1-4, the full variable domain reads SAVISQKPSRDICQRGTSLTIQCQVDSQVTMMFWYRQQPGQSLTLIATANQGSEATYESGFVIDKFPISRPNLTFSTLTVSNMSPEDSSIYLCSVTRQGNEKLFFGSGTQLSVL.

Only one count was recorded for this clone. The chain recombines TRBV30 with TRBJ1-5; TRBD1 might be the D (5 bases). CDR3 length equals 14 residues. V lost 5 bases, J lost 1 base, and 12 bases lay in between. Germline V CDR1 and CDR2: GTSNPN, SVGIG (reference sequence). The CDR3 sequence is CAWERGGSNQPQHF. The CDR3 region has the DNA TGTGCCTGGGAGAGGGGAGGGAGCAATCAGCCCCAGCATTTT. Complete variable domain (other parts from reference TRBV30 and TRBJ1-5): SQTIHQWPATLVQPVGSPLSLECTVEGTSNPNLYWYRQAAGRGLQLLFYSVGIGQISSEVPQNLSASRPQDRQFILSSKKLLLSDSGFYLCAWERGGSNQPQHFGDGTRLSIL.

This chain uses TRBV7-3 with TRBJ1-1; unclear D gene. V dropped 5 bases and J dropped 3 bases, with 10 bases sitting between them. The germline V gene has CDR1 SGHTA and CDR2 FQGTGA. The CDR3 extends over 13 amino acids. The chain's CDR3 is CASSTQEDTEAFF. The CDR3 nucleotides read TGTGCCAGCAGCACCCAGGAAGACACTGAAGCTTTCTTT.

In its sample, this clone was seen a few times. The rearrangement uses TRBV6-1 and TRBJ2-7; D uncertain. The CDR3 runs 13 residues. Germline V gives CDR1 MNHNS, CDR2 SASEGT. Trimming stripped 1 base from V and 3 bases from J, with 7 bases between. The CDR3 is CASSEGPSYEQYF. In nucleotides, the CDR3 is TGTGCCAGCAGTGAAGGCCCCAGCTACGAGCAGTACTTC.

The chain couples TRBV5-4 to TRBJ2-3, with 11 bases aligning to TRBD2. Germline CDR1 is SGHNT and CDR2 is YYREEE (reference sequence). The ends lost 2 bases at V and 1 base at J; junction bases unmatched: 6. The CDR3 covers 17 residues. CDR3 region: CASSFLLAGAGTDTQYF. CDR3 sequence (DNA): TGTGCCAGCAGCTTCCTACTAGCGGGGGCTGGCACAGATACGCAGTATTTT.

The gene calls are TRBV2 and TRBJ2-7, with 12 nucleotides matching TRBD2. The J segment lost 2 bases and the V segment lost 4 bases, leaving 6 bases of the junction unmatched. Germline V gene data show CDR1 as SNHLY and CDR2 as FYNNEI. The CDR3 spans 16 residues. The CDR3 is CASSAKLAGGPYEQYF. The CDR3 coding sequence is TGTGCCAGCAGTGCCAAGCTAGCGGGAGGGCCCTACGAGCAGTACTTC.

The chain recombines TRBV7-9 with TRBJ1-4, with D perhaps matching TRBD1 (6 bases). The CDR3 length is 14 residues. V was pared by 5 bases and J by 5 bases, with 12 bases between. Looked up from germline, CDR1 is SEHNR and CDR2 is FQNEAQ (reference sequence). The CDR3 sequence: CASSNDRRNEKLFF. In nucleotides, the CDR3 is TGTGCCAGCAGCAATGACAGGAGAAATGAAAAACTGTTTTTT.

The rearrangement uses TRBV4-1 and TRBJ1-1; 7 bases line up with TRBD1. The CDR3 spans 14 residues. V lost 5 bases to trimming and J lost 5 bases; unmatched junction nucleotides: 8. CDR1 and CDR2 (germline): MGHRA, YSYEKL. CDR3 nucleotide sequence: TGCGCCAGCAGCAACCAGGGGGTAGGTACTGAAGCTTTCTTT. As protein: CASSNQGVGTEAFF.

V is TRBV6-5 and J is TRBJ2-5; 12 bases match TRBD2. Trimming removed 6 bases from V and 4 bases from J; junction bases left unmatched: 6. The CDR3 extends over 15 amino acids. CDR1 and CDR2 (germline): MNHEY, SVGAGI. CDR3 DNA: TGTGCCAGCAGGGAGACGGGACTAGCGGGAGAGACCCAGTACTTC. It is translated as CASRETGLAGETQYF.

The chain uses TRBV30 and TRBJ2-7; 10 bases line up with TRBD1. The CDR3 runs 14 residues. Looked up from germline, CDR1 is GTSNPN and CDR2 is SVGIG (reference sequence). V trimming: 4 bases; J trimming: 6 bases; junction bases outside the gene matches: 9. CDR3 protein: CAWTPGTGEGEQYF. The CDR3 DNA follows: TGTGCCTGGACCCCCGGGACAGGGGAAGGCGAGCAGTACTTC.

The CDR3 protein is CASSLGGRDEKLFF. The CDR3 coding sequence is TGCGCCAGCAGCTTAGGCGGGAGGGATGAAAAACTGTTTTTT. The chain uses TRBV5-1 and TRBJ1-4; D ambiguous. The V and J ends lost 2 bases and 6 bases respectively, with 11 bases between them. Germline values: CDR1 SGHRS, CDR2 YFSETQ. This CDR3 spans 14 amino acids.

The chain couples TRBV25-1 to TRBJ1-2; D gene unclear. CDR1 is MGHDK, CDR2 SYGVNS, per germline. This CDR3 has 12 residues. V was clipped by 8 bases and J by 5 bases, with 12 bases between them. CDR3 nucleotide sequence: TGTGCCAGCGCGGGGAGCTTTTATGGCTACACCTTC. Amino acid sequence: CASAGSFYGYTF.